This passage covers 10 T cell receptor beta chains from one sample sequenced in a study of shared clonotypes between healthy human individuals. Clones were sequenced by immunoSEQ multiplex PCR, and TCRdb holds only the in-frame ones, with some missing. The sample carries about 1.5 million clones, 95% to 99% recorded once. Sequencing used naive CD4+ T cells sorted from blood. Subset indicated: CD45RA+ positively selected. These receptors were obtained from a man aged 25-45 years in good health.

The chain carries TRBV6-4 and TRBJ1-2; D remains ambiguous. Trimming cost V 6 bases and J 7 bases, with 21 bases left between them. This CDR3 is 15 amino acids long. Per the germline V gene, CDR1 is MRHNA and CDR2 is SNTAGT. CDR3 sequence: CASSLFGGEYSGYTF. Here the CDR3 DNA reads TGTGCCAGCAGCCTTTTCGGCGGGGAATACTCTGGCTACACCTTC.

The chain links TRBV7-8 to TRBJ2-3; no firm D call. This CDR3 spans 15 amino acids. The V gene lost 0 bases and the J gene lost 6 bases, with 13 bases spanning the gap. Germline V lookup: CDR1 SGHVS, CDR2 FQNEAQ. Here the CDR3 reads CASSLAWATGDTQYF. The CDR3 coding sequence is TGTGCCAGCAGCTTAGCGTGGGCGACTGGGGATACGCAGTATTTT.

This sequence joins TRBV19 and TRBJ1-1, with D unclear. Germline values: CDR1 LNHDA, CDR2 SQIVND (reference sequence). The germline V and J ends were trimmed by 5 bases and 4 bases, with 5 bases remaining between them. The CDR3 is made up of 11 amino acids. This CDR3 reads CASSFRTEAFF. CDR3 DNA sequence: TGTGCCAGTAGTTTTCGCACTGAAGCTTTCTTT. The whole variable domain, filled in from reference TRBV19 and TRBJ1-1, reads DGGITQSPKYLFRKEGQNVTLSCEQNLNHDAMYWYRQDPGQGLRLIYYSQIVNDFQKGDIAEGYSVSREKKESFPLTVTSAQKNPTAFYLCASSFRTEAFFGQGTRLTVV.

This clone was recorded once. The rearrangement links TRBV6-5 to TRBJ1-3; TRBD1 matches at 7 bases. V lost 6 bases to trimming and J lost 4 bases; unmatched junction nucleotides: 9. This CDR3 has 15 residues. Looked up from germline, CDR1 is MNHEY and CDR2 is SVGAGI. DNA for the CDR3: TGTGCCAGCAGCACCGGACAGGCGGGAGGAAACACCATATATTTT. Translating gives CASSTGQAGGNTIYF.

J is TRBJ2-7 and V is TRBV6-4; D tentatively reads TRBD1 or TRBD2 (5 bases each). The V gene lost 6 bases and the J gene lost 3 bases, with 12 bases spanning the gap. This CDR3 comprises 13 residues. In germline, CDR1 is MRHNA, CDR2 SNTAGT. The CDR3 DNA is TGTGCCAGCAGCCGGGACGGAGGCTACGAGCAGTACTTC. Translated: CASSRDGGYEQYF.

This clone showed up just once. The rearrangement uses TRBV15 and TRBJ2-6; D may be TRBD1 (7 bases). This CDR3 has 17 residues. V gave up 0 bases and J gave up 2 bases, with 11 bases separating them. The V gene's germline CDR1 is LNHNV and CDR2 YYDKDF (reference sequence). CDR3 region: CATSREFRGAGANVLTF. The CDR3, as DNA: TGTGCCACCAGCAGAGAGTTCAGGGGGGCTGGGGCCAACGTCCTGACTTTC.

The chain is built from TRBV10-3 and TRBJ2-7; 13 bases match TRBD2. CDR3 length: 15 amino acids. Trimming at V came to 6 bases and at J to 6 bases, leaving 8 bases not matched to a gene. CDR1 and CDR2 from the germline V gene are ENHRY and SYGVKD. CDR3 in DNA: TGTGCCATCAGCGAATCCGGGACTAGCGGGATCGAGCAGTACTTC. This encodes CAISESGTSGIEQYF.

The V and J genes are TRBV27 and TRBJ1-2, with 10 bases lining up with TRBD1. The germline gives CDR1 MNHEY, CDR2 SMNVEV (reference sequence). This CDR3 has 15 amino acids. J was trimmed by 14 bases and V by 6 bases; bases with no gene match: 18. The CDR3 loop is CASRSIRDRGAGATF. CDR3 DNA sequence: TGTGCCAGCAGATCAATCCGGGACAGGGGAGCGGGGGCGACCTTC.

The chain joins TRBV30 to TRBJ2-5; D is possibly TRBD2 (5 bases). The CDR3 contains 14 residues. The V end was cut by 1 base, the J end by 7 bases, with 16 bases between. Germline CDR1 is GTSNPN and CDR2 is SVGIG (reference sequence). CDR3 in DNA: TGTGCCTGGAGTGCGCGAAGCTTTGAGGGGACCCAGTACTTC. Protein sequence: CAWSARSFEGTQYF.

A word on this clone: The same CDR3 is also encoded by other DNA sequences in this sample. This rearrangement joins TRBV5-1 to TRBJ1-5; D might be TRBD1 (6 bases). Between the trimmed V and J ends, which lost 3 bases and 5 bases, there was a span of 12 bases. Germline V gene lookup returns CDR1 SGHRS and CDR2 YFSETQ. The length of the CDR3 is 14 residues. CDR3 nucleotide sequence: TGCGCCAGCAGCTCACAGGGAGGAGATCAGCCCCAGCATTTT. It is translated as CASSSQGGDQPQHF. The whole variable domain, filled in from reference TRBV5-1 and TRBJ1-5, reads KAGVTQTPRYLIKTRGQQVTLSCSPISGHRSVSWYQQTPGQGLQFLFEYFSETQRNKGNFPGRFSGRQFSNSRSEMNVSTLELGDSALYLCASSSQGGDQPQHFGDGTRLSIL.